These 22 T cell receptor beta chains share one sample of origin, sequenced in a study of metastatic and nonmetastatic thyroid tumors. MiXCR was used by TCRdb to re-call the PCR reads. The sample has roughly 44,000 clones; less than 25% are singletons. Thyroid surgery was performed in patients who had received no treatment beforehand. Sample: tumor tissue. These receptors came from a female donor with papillary thyroid cancer or a benign thyroid nodule (not recorded which). Some clones in this sample may be carry-over from other donors' samples.

This clone was observed many times. The J gene is TRBJ1-1, the V gene TRBV6-1; possibly TRBD1 for D (6 bases). Per germline, CDR1 MNHNS and CDR2 SASEGT. The CDR3 sequence is 16 residues long. V shed 6 bases and J shed 4 bases, with 21 bases lying between them. CDR3: CASSQISGGASTEAFF. The CDR3 DNA follows: TGTGCCAGCAGCCAAATCTCGGGGGGGGCCTCCACTGAAGCTTTCTTT.

This clone was recorded a few times. The chain combines TRBV28 with TRBJ1-3; the D is unclear. Trimming took off 6 bases at V and 2 bases at J, with 14 bases between the two ends. CDR1 and CDR2 (germline): MDHEN, SYDVKM. This CDR3 contains 15 residues. The CDR3 protein is CASSPPQGPGNTIYF. The CDR3, as DNA: TGTGCCAGCAGCCCCCCACAAGGTCCTGGAAACACCATATATTTT.

This clone was counted ten times or more. This rearrangement joins TRBV10-3 to TRBJ1-3; D remains unclear. This CDR3 spans 15 amino acids. V was cut by 0 bases and J by 0 bases, with 6 bases left in between. The germline V gene encodes CDR1 ENHRY and CDR2 SYGVKD. The CDR3 coding sequence is TGTGCCATCAGTGAGTCAAACATCTCTGGAAACACCATATATTTT. Translation gives CAISESNISGNTIYF.

This clone was counted ten times or more. This may arise from a read error, as a much more abundant clone is one base away. Additional DNA sequences in this sample encode the identical CDR3. V and J are TRBV19 and TRBJ1-1, with D possibly TRBD1 on 6 matching bases. V gave up 3 bases and J gave up 11 bases, with 16 bases separating them. Germline V gene sequence: CDR1 LNHDA, CDR2 SQIVND (reference sequence). The CDR3 contains 13 residues. The CDR3 DNA reads TGTGCCAGTAGTATGTGGCAGGGGAATGAGGCTTTCTTT. It translates to CASSMWQGNEAFF. The whole variable domain, remainder taken from reference TRBV19 and TRBJ1-1, is DGGITQSPKYLFRKEGQNVTLSCEQNLNHDAMYWYRQDPGQGLRLIYYSQIVNDFQKGDIAEGYSVSREKKESFPLTVTSAQKNPTAFYLCASSMWQGNEAFFGQGTRLTVV.

The rearrangement joins TRBV6-1 to TRBJ2-3, with 12 bases fitting TRBD2. Losses at the gene ends were 3 bases for V and 4 bases for J; bases not matched to a gene: 5. This CDR3 has 16 residues. Per the germline V gene, CDR1 is MNHNS and CDR2 is SASEGT. The CDR3 protein is CASSDSSGGAPDTQYF. The CDR3 nucleotides are TGTGCCAGCAGTGACTCTAGCGGGGGGGCCCCAGATACGCAGTATTTT.

This clone has ten or more counts. V usage is TRBV4-1 and J usage is TRBJ1-4; possibly TRBD1 for D (5 bases). The CDR3 is 17 residues long. Germline V gene data show CDR1 as MGHRA and CDR2 as YSYEKL. V was cut by 4 bases and J by 0 bases, with 15 bases left in between. The CDR3 reads CASSPSRESATNEKLFF. The DNA of the CDR3 is TGCGCCAGCAGCCCTAGCAGGGAATCAGCAACTAATGAAAAACTGTTTTTT.

This clone was seen only a few times. The chain couples TRBV10-1 to TRBJ2-7; 7 nucleotides align to TRBD1. Germline values: CDR1 WNHNN, CDR2 SYGVQD (reference sequence). The CDR3 has 16 amino acids. The ends lost 5 bases at V and 0 bases at J; junction bases unmatched: 10. CDR3 coding DNA: TGCGCCAGCAGTCCAGTGGGTGGACAGGACTCCTACGAGCAGTACTTC. It yields the protein CASSPVGGQDSYEQYF.

The CDR3 coding sequence is TGTGCCAGCAGCTTGGCTGCAGGGCTGACTGAAGCTTTCTTT. It codes for CASSLAAGLTEAFF. The chain recombines TRBV5-6 with TRBJ1-1; D perhaps matches TRBD1 (5 bases). V lost 0 bases, J lost 5 bases, and 11 bases lay in between. The CDR3 loop spans 14 amino acids. Germline lookup yields CDR1 SGHDT and CDR2 YYEEEE.

This clone was found many times. The chain carries TRBV6-4 and TRBJ2-2, with TRBD1 identical over 10 bases. This CDR3 has 15 residues. Looked up from germline, CDR1 is MRHNA and CDR2 is SNTAGT. The trim removed 3 bases at V and 3 bases at J, leaving 1 base unmatched. The CDR3 protein is CASSEGTGDTGELFF. The CDR3 DNA reads TGTGCCAGCAGTGAAGGGACAGGGGACACCGGGGAGCTGTTTTTT.

This clone has ten or more counts. The chain has TRBV7-2 and TRBJ2-7; D call uncertain. Per the germline V gene, CDR1 is SGHTA and CDR2 is FQGNSA. The V gene lost 2 bases and the J gene lost 1 base, with 3 bases spanning the gap. The CDR3 contains 12 residues. The CDR3 coding sequence is TGTGCCAGCAGCTTAACTTCCTACGAGCAGTACTTC. Protein: CASSLTSYEQYF.

Concerning this clone itself: Germline is not matched at one junction end, which may reflect a read error. The chain links TRBV3-1 to TRBJ2-2; 10 bases map to TRBD2. The CDR3 has 15 amino acids. Germline assignment: CDR1 LGHDT and CDR2 YNNKEL (reference sequence). CDR3: CASSHSGRCTWELFF. The CDR3 bases are TGTGCCAGCAGCCATAGCGGGAGGTGCACCTGGGAGCTGTTTTTT.

This clone was detected ten times or more. V and J are TRBV11-2 and TRBJ1-2; possible D gene TRBD1, 5 bases. The CDR3 extends over 13 amino acids. V dropped 6 bases and J dropped 7 bases, with 15 bases sitting between them. Germline loops: CDR1 SGHAT, CDR2 FQNNGV. CDR3 nucleotide sequence: TGTGCCAGCAGTAGAAATAAGGGGCCTGGCTACACCTTC. It translates to CASSRNKGPGYTF.

The rearrangement joins TRBV12-3 or TRBV12-4 to TRBJ2-7, with TRBD1 as a possible D gene (5 bases). The CDR3 consists of 16 residues. Trimming removed 5 bases from V and 2 bases from J, with 19 bases in between. Written as DNA, the CDR3 is TGTGCCAGCAGTCGATCTGGGGCAGAAACAACCTACGAGCAGTACTTC. This translates into CASSRSGAETTYEQYF.

This clone has only a few counts. This chain links TRBV28 with TRBJ1-1, with 7 bases lining up with TRBD1. The trim removed 4 bases at V and 7 bases at J, leaving 6 bases unmatched. Germline-derived CDR1 and CDR2 are MDHEN and SYDVKM. This CDR3 comprises 13 residues. The CDR3 is CASSWSRGSEAFF. The CDR3 region has the DNA TGTGCCAGCAGTTGGTCCAGGGGGAGTGAAGCTTTCTTT.

Ten or more counts support this clone. This chain connects TRBV5-4 to TRBJ2-3; perhaps TRBD2 as D (5 bases). The CDR3 totals 13 residues. The germline V and J ends were trimmed by 9 bases and 1 base, with 12 bases remaining between them. Germline V gene sequence: CDR1 SGHNT, CDR2 YYREEE (reference sequence). In nucleotides, the CDR3 is TGTGCCAACGGGATTCTGGGCACAGATACGCAGTATTTT. As protein: CANGILGTDTQYF.

This clone was detected ten times or more. The V and J genes are TRBV5-4 and TRBJ1-5, with D perhaps matching TRBD1 (6 bases). Per the germline V gene, CDR1 is SGHNT and CDR2 is YYREEE (reference sequence). Trimming took 3 bases from V and 0 from J, leaving 16 bases between them. The CDR3 has 17 residues. This chain's CDR3 is CASSSSDRSYSNQPQHF. CDR3 DNA sequence: TGTGCCAGCAGCTCCTCCGACAGGAGCTATAGCAATCAGCCCCAGCATTTT. The full variable domain, rest sourced from reference TRBV5-4 and TRBJ1-5, is ETGVTQSPTHLIKTRGQQVTLRCSSQSGHNTVSWYQQALGQGPQFIFQYYREEENGRGNFPPRFSGLQFPNYSSELNVNALELDDSALYLCASSSSDRSYSNQPQHFGDGTRLSIL.

The chain is built from TRBV20-1 and TRBJ1-5; D gene unclear. Per the germline V gene, CDR1 is DFQATT and CDR2 is SNEGSKA (reference sequence). The CDR3 runs 16 residues. The ends were cut back, 6 bases at V and 5 bases at J, with 23 bases in the middle. CDR3 residues: CSANTIAGGFDQPQHF. CDR3 nucleotides: TGCAGTGCGAATACGATAGCGGGAGGATTTGATCAGCCCCAGCATTTT.

There are a few counts of this clone. This CDR3 is also generated by other DNA sequences in the sample. The genes are TRBV3-1 and TRBJ1-2, with D hard to call. The CDR3 covers 13 residues. The ends were cut back, 0 bases at V and 5 bases at J, with 7 bases in the middle. CDR1 is LGHDT and CDR2 is YNNKEL in the germline V gene (reference sequence). In DNA, the CDR3 is TGTGCCAGCAGCCAAGATGGAGGATATGGCTACACCTTC. This encodes CASSQDGGYGYTF.

This clone was observed a single time. The chain employs TRBV20-1 and TRBJ2-7, with TRBD2 matching 9 bases. Germline V lookup: CDR1 DFQATT, CDR2 SNEGSKA (reference sequence). This CDR3 has 15 residues. J lost 1 base, V lost 0 bases, and 4 bases had no gene match. The CDR3 bases are TGCAGTGCTAGAGACCTAGCGGGGACTTCCTACGAGCAGTACTTC. This encodes CSARDLAGTSYEQYF.

A few counts support this clone. This chain connects TRBV6-1 to TRBJ1-1; tentative D call: TRBD1 (6 bases). V was pared by 5 bases and J by 6 bases, with 19 bases between. CDR3 length: 15 amino acids. CDR1 MNHNS and CDR2 SASEGT come from the germline V gene. The CDR3 reads CASSRWDYGGPEAFF. The CDR3 coding sequence is TGTGCCAGCAGTCGATGGGATTACGGGGGGCCTGAAGCTTTCTTT.

This clone was seen ten or more times. The chain carries TRBV12-3 or TRBV12-4 and TRBJ1-2; 11 bases are a match to TRBD1. CDR3 size: 15 residues. Losses at the gene ends were 8 bases for V and 4 bases for J; bases not matched to a gene: 9. The CDR3 region has the DNA TGTGCCAGCGCTAGAGGAGGACAGGGGGCCTATGGCTACACCTTC. It is translated as CASARGGQGAYGYTF.

This clone was found a few times. This sequence joins TRBV2 and TRBJ2-5, with 8 bases that match TRBD2. This CDR3 is 14 amino acids long. Germline CDR1 and CDR2: SNHLY and FYNNEI. The V segment lost 5 bases and the J segment 7 bases; nucleotides outside the gene matches: 9. CDR3 DNA: TGTGCCAGCAGTTCCGGTACTAGCGGAGGGACCCAGTACTTC. Translating gives CASSSGTSGGTQYF. Full variable domain (rest looked up from reference TRBV2 and TRBJ2-5): EPEVTQTPSHQVTQMGQEVILRCVPISNHLYFYWYRQILGQKVEFLVSFYNNEISEKSEIFDDQFSVERPDGSNFTLKIRSTKLEDSAMYFCASSSGTSGGTQYFGPGTRLLVL.